A selection of T cell receptor beta chains follows, all from one sample in a study of cytomegalovirus exposure and HLA in healthy donors. The repertoire was sequenced with immunoSEQ multiplex PCR; TCRdb's copy has only in-frame clones and lacks some. The sample shows about 120,000 clones, approximately 80% of them seen only once. Specimen: PBMCs. The source is a man aged 30 to 39 in good health and CMV-seropositive. Both conserved end residues are part of each CDR3. The D gene is left open where the match is weak. A row's size may be missing; if present it is once, few, many or a size class.

>few|TRBD1|TRBV18|TRBJ1-5
CASSLRTGGDQPQHF
TGTGCCAGCTCACTTAGGACAGGGGGCGATCAGCCCCAGCATTTT
>-|-|TRBV30|TRBJ2-1
CAWGSFLANSYNEQFF
TGTGCCTGGGGGTCATTTCTAGCCAATTCCTACAATGAGCAGTTCTTC
>once|-|TRBV5-4|TRBJ1-1
CASSSKHDPTGNTEAFF
TGTGCCAGCAGCTCGAAACACGACCCGACAGGTAACACTGAAGCTTTCTTT
>once|TRBD2|TRBV10-3|TRBJ2-7
CAISDLRGADRVEQYF
TGTGCCATCAGTGATCTGCGGGGGGCGGACCGGGTCGAGCAGTACTTC
>-|TRBD1|TRBV5-8|TRBJ1-3
CASRPDRVTGNTIYF
TGTGCCAGCAGGCCTGACAGGGTTACTGGAAACACCATATATTTT
>once|TRBD2|TRBV5-1|TRBJ2-1
CASSFGLAGAAYNEQFF
TGCGCCAGCAGCTTCGGACTAGCGGGGGCAGCGTACAATGAGCAGTTCTTC
>-|-|TRBV5-1|TRBJ2-5
CASSRDLQETQYF
TGCGCCAGCAGCCGGGACTTACAAGAGACCCAGTACTTC
>-|TRBD1|TRBV6-1|TRBJ2-1
CASSADRASSYNEQFF
TGTGCCAGCAGTGCAGACAGGGCGAGCTCCTACAATGAGCAGTTCTTC
>few|-|TRBV4-1|TRBJ2-4
CASSQDDFIAKNIQYF
TGCGCCAGCAGCCAAGATGACTTCATAGCCAAAAACATTCAGTACTTC
>-|-|TRBV18|TRBJ1-3
CASSLQVGNTIYF
TGTGCCAGCTCACTACAGGTTGGAAACACCATATATTTT
>-|TRBD1|TRBV7-2|TRBJ2-7
CASSQPGTGSIEQYF
TGTGCCAGCAGCCAGCCCGGGACAGGGTCAATCGAGCAGTACTTC
>-|TRBD1|TRBV12-5|TRBJ1-5
CASGLVSTPRQGAQPQHF
TGTGCTAGTGGTTTGGTAAGCACCCCCCGACAGGGAGCTCAGCCCCAGCATTTT
>-|-|TRBV5-4|TRBJ2-5
CASSLVKGGGETQYF
TGTGCCAGCAGCTTGGTAAAGGGAGGCGGGGAGACCCAGTACTTC
>-|-|TRBV28|TRBJ1-3
CASSLQEISGNTIYF
TGTGCCAGCAGTTTACAGGAAATCTCTGGAAACACCATATATTTT
>-|TRBD1|TRBV11-2|TRBJ2-4
CASSLDDRGSTAKNIQYF
TGTGCCAGCAGCTTAGATGACAGGGGTTCCACAGCCAAAAACATTCAGTACTTC
>once|-|TRBV19|TRBJ2-1
CASSTGLGNEQFF
TGTGCCAGTAGCACGGGACTCGGGAATGAGCAGTTCTTC
>-|-|TRBV28|TRBJ1-1
CASIPAGAGDTEAFF
TGTGCCAGCATCCCGGCCGGGGCAGGGGATACTGAAGCTTTCTTT
>-|TRBD1|TRBV28|TRBJ2-7
CASSFAGQGVFYEQYF
TGTGCCAGCAGTTTCGCGGGACAGGGAGTCTTCTACGAGCAGTACTTC
>-|-|TRBV7-3|TRBJ2-1
CASSFGGAYNEQFF
TGTGCCAGCAGCTTCGGCGGGGCCTACAATGAGCAGTTCTTC
>-|TRBD1|TRBV9|TRBJ1-5
CASSKTGQGVNQPQHF
TGTGCCAGCAGCAAGACGGGACAGGGAGTCAATCAGCCCCAGCATTTT
>few|TRBD2|TRBV4-2|TRBJ2-5
CASSPQNQLAGRETQYF
TGTGCCAGCAGCCCACAGAATCAACTAGCGGGACGGGAGACCCAGTACTTC
>-|-|TRBV2|TRBJ2-6
CASTGPSGANGLTF
TGTGCCAGCACTGGACCCTCTGGGGCCAACGGCCTGACTTTC
>few|-|TRBV25-1|TRBJ1-4
CASSEGRGRPWEKLFF
TGTGCCAGCAGTGAAGGCAGGGGCCGCCCTTGGGAAAAACTGTTTTTT
>-|-|TRBV25-1|TRBJ2-5
CASFRETQYF
TGTGCCAGCTTCCGGGAGACCCAGTACTTC
>-|TRBD2|TRBV10-3|TRBJ2-3
CAISDRIAGELDTQYF
TGTGCCATCAGTGATCGGATAGCGGGAGAGTTAGATACGCAGTATTTT
>-|TRBD1|TRBV11-2|TRBJ1-2
CASSLDGGTGGYGYTF
TGTGCCAGCAGCTTAGATGGCGGGACAGGGGGCTATGGCTACACCTTC
>-|TRBD1|TRBV9|TRBJ2-6
CASTRQGGTSGANGLTF
TGTGCCAGCACCAGACAGGGGGGTACCTCTGGGGCCAACGGCCTGACTTTC
>-|TRBD1|TRBV7-6|TRBJ2-7
CASSLGGQSYEQYF
TGTGCCAGCAGCTTAGGGGGACAGTCCTACGAGCAGTACTTC
>once|-|TRBV7-3|TRBJ2-1
CASSLNYGVNEQFF
TGTGCCAGCAGCTTAAATTATGGAGTGAATGAGCAGTTCTTC
>-|TRBD2|TRBV7-9|TRBJ2-7
CASSLGVSSGEVSYEQYF
TGTGCCAGCAGCTTAGGAGTCTCTAGCGGGGAAGTCTCCTACGAGCAGTACTTC
>-|-|TRBV5-7|TRBJ1-2
CASSLAGRGWGLANYGYTF
TGTGCCAGCAGCTTGGCGGGCCGGGGGTGGGGTCTTGCTAACTATGGCTACACCTTC
>-|-|TRBV2|TRBJ2-7
CASSVPLSYEQYF
TGTGCCAGCAGCGTTCCCCTAAGCTACGAGCAGTACTTC
>few|TRBD1|TRBV7-2|TRBJ2-7
CASRRTGGIAYEQYF
TGTGCCAGCAGGAGGACAGGGGGCATTGCCTACGAGCAGTACTTC
>-|-|TRBV12-5|TRBJ2-1
CASGLVLAPSYNEQFF
TGTGCTAGTGGTTTGGTACTAGCACCCTCCTACAATGAGCAGTTCTTC
>few|TRBD2|TRBV5-6|TRBJ2-5
CASSLSRWAGGKETQYF
TGTGCCAGCAGCCTCTCCCGGTGGGCGGGAGGCAAAGAGACCCAGTACTTC
>-|-|TRBV21-1|TRBJ1-2
CASSKGQGTSRPYGYTF
TGTGCCAGCAGCAAGGGACAGGGGACAAGCCGTCCCTATGGCTACACCTTC
>-|-|TRBV7-9|TRBJ1-1
CASSVAHTEAFF
TGTGCCAGCAGCGTGGCTCACACTGAAGCTTTCTTT